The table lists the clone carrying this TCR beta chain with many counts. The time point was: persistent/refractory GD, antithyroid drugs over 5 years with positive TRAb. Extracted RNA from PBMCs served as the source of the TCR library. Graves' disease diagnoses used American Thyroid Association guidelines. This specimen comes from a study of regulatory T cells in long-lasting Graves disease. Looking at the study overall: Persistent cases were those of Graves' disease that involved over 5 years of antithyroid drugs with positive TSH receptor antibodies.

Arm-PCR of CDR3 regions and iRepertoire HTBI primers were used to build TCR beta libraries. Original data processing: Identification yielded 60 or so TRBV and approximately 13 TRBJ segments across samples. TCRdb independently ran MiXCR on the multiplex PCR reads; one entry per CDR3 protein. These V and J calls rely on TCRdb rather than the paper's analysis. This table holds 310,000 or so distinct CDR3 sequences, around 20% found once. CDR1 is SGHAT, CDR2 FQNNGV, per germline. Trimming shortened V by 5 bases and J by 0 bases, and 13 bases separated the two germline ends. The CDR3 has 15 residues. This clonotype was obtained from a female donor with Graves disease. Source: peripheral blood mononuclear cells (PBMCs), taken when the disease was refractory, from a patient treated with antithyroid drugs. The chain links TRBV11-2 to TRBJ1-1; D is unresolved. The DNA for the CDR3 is TGTGCCAGCAGCACCTTCGGCAGCGTGAACACTGAAGCTTTCTTT. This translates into CASSTFGSVNTEAFF.